The table lists the clone carrying this T cell receptor delta chain with a few counts. The antigen is not known. The template was reverse-transcribed extracted RNA. Pooled V-gene forward primers with one constant-region reverse primer generated the CDR3 amplicons by multiplex PCR. TCRdb fed the multiplex PCR reads to CATT. The sample gives about 53,000 delta-chain clones, about 15% of which show up once; 0.3% to 0.5% is in the top ten. This sample stems from a study of Vδ1+ human thymocytes. General study points: Thymic TRG and TRD repertoires appeared highly polyclonal, with Gaussian CDR3 length distributions.

V lost 4 bases, J lost 3 bases, and 18 bases lay in between. Germline lookup yields CDR1 TSWWSYY and CDR2 QGS. CDR3 length: 16 amino acids. The clonotype originates from a girl under three years old who had congenital heart surgery. Sequencing was performed on Vdelta1+ gamma-delta thymocytes from the thymus. Subset specified: FACS-sorted CD3+ TCRalphabeta- TCRVdelta1+ TCRVdelta2- thymocytes. The rearrangement uses TRDV1 and TRDJ1; D is possibly TRDD2 (5 bases). The CDR3 here is CALGGFPSGYPDKLIF. Here the CDR3 DNA reads TGTGCTCTTGGGGGTTTTCCTTCGGGGTACCCCGATAAACTCATCTTT.